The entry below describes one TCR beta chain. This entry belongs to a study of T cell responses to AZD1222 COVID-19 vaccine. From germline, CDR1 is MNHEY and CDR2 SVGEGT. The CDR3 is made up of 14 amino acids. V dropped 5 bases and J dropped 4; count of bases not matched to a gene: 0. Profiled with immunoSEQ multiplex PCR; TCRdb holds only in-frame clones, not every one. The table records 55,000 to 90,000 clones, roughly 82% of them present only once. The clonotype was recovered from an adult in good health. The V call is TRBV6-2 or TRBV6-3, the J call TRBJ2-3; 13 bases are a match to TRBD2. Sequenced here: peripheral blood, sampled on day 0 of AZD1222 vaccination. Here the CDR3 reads CASSGLAGADTQYF. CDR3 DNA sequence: TGTGCCAGCAGTGGACTAGCGGGGGCAGATACGCAGTATTTT.